The present entry profiles one T cell receptor (beta chain) with its context. Its antigen is still unknown. There are no base qualities to consult, and no much larger clone falls within one base. V drops 0 bases and J drops 0 bases, leaving 10 bases in between. The germline V gene (reference sequence) provides CDR1 SGHNT and CDR2 YYREEE. The cysteine opens and the phenylalanine closes a CDR3 of 15 amino acids. Of all the DNA, just the CDR3 is kept, 45 bases in frame from base 1. Library preparation used the immunoSEQ multiplex PCR assay. For the multiplex PCR, a mixture combining 60 forward primers for TCR Vbeta segments and 13 reverse primers for TCR Jbeta segments was used. The CDR3 region of rearranged TCR beta genes was amplified from genomic DNA with a multiplex PCR assay. The amplified TCR beta libraries were sequenced on the Illumina HiSeq System as 87-base-pair reads. The source study handled its data this way. A later analysis tallied roughly 80 million unique TCR beta chains across the 650 to 750 repertoires, and approximately 12 million of those chains were shared by two or more donors. Raw reads were error-corrected and collapsed into unique sequences by a nearest-neighbor algorithm in which closely related sequences were merged to remove PCR and sequencing errors. Alignment of CDR3 sequences to IMGT reference sequences was used to assign V, D and J gene segments. For a sequence to be retained, at least a six-nucleotide match to both a V gene segment and a J gene segment was required. A rearrangement counted as productive if the CDR3 had no stop codons and remained in frame with V and J, and every other rearrangement counted as non-productive. Following IMGT convention, CDR3 was defined as the stretch from the second conserved V-encoded cysteine up to the conserved J-encoded phenylalanine. In an earlier analysis of roughly 580 of the donors, sequences lacking an unambiguous match to a single V gene segment were excluded. An earlier analysis of several hundred of the donors classified V segments as functional when productive rearrangements were above 56.7% and as segregating when the standard deviation between donors was above 5%. A statistical classification framework was built to diagnose cytomegalovirus status from the catalog of TCR beta chain sequences. V and J gene assignment, in a later analysis, came from comparing TCR nucleotide sequences with IMGT/GENE-DB human TR gene sequences. The TCRdist pipeline was used in a later analysis to assign CDR3 sequences and most-parsimonious VDJ recombination scenarios. In a later analysis, each TCR beta chain was defined by its CDR3 amino acid sequence together with its V-gene family, and reads without a unique V-gene family were excluded. To address suspected cross-contamination and a sequencing artifact, a later analysis removed 450 to 700 highly shared, low-generation-probability nucleotide sequences. In a later analysis, a clonal expansion index was calculated for each public chain from normalized within-repertoire ranks of inferred template counts. In a later analysis, generation probabilities were computed using a VDJ recombination model fitted to out-of-frame rearrangements, and the results were checked against IGoR. Hypergeometric tests were used in a later analysis to score TCR-TCR, TCR-HLA and TCR-CMV co-occurrence, with a repertoire-size bias correction applied to the TCR pairs. To estimate false discovery rates, a later analysis permuted the HLA or CMV assignments 20 times. In a later analysis, co-occurring TCRs were grouped with DBSCAN, and TCRdist sequence similarity was added when clustering was performed within HLA-allele-positive subsets. Repertoires with fewer than 30,000 or more than 120,000 public chains were left out of co-occurrence clustering, as were four to six repertoires with anomalous nucleotide sharing. Entries here come from immuneACCESS through TCRdb and include only in-frame sequences with V and J called. Some clones fail to appear in such tables; in the studies checked, an unresolved V gene covers under half of the shortfall, and the cause of the remainder is unknown. V and J calls and clone size are those listed in that table; D and trimming were worked out from the DNA. This sample holds fewer than 200,000 clones; roughly 80% were observed only once. About 0.77% of the sample is in the top ten clones.

The cohort consisted of 600 or so healthy bone marrow donors. At the time of sampling, every cohort member was nominally healthy, though immune exposures that went unrecorded were likely present. The donor was CMV seronegative and belonged to the group of 352 seronegative cohort members. A peripheral blood sample was collected from each donor, and TCR beta sequencing was performed on peripheral blood mononuclear cells. The Qiagen DNeasy Blood Extraction Kit was used to extract genomic DNA from the blood cell samples. These data are taken from a study of cytomegalovirus exposure and HLA in healthy donors (dated by TCRdb to 2016 to 2017). The study in broad terms: An earlier analysis of some 620 of the donors reported about 280 Gb of sequence data and some 110 million unique TCR beta sequences obtained from about 180 million T cells. An early release that covered about 600 HLA-typed donors contained approximately 290 gigabases of sequencing data and tens of millions of unique TCR sequences. Of the roughly 400 genotyped donors, approximately 80% were placed in the genetic ancestry cluster associated with self-reported Caucasian donors. The study was designed to test whether signatures of past pathogen exposure could be identified by cataloging public T cell receptors. Using immunosequencing, the study profiled T cell repertoires from 666 subjects and related those repertoires to cytomegalovirus serostatus. In addition to the first cohort of roughly 670 subjects, a separate validation cohort of some 120 different subjects was used. To predict cytomegalovirus infection status, the study combined high-throughput TCR immunosequencing, statistical association of individual TCRs with disease status, and machine learning. In a later analysis, previously published TCR beta repertoires from 550 to 700 donors were re-analyzed and high-resolution HLA genotyping was added so that TCR occurrence patterns could be studied. The later analysis used no new phenotypic data to find candidate immune exposures, relying instead on TCR beta sequences and their occurrence across donors. An earlier analysis of 450 to 750 of the donors used high-throughput TCR beta sequencing to judge whether each TCR beta V gene segment behaved as functional or pseudogenic. Alongside the repertoire data, information on donor age, sex, ethnicity and CMV serostatus was compiled. Genome-wide SNP genotypes for about 55% of the roughly 670 donors were used in a later genetic analysis, which treated that subset as a discovery cohort. Every repertoire in the discovery cohort had been generated on one and the same sequencing platform. Both class I and class II loci were covered by HLA typing, at four-digit resolution. The number of typed donors differed by locus: 629-630 for A, B, C, DRB1 and DQB1; 500 to 550 for DQA1; approximately 610 for DPA1; and around 490 for DPB1. Roughly 5 DR-DQ haplotypes were handled as single units for association and clustering, since linkage in the cohort was strong. Across 300 to 400 genotyped donors of the cohort, an average of approximately 220,000 unique TCR beta nucleotide sequences per donor were sequenced, and 15% to 20% of those sequences were non-productive. What the authors observed across the whole study: A cluster of highly shared sequence variants was judged likely to be a technical artifact of the sequencing pipeline. Linkage disequilibrium might explain the correlated functional status among segregating V segments, but an unknown experimental factor could not be ruled out. Because HLA typing was missing for some donors at each locus, association tests included only the typed subset. When HLA alleles, especially DR and DQ, strongly co-occurred, TCR associations were difficult to assign to individual alleles. In an earlier analysis of around 500 of the donors, most TCR beta V segments appeared in productive rearrangements about 90% or about 30% of the time, broadly matching IMGT annotations. A further reported finding was that TCR beta sequences accurately predicted the HLA-A and HLA-B alleles for most subjects in the first cohort. Some IMGT-functional V segments, including TRBV6-2 and TRBV6-3, could not be distinguished by the 87-base-pair reads and were therefore excluded. The study gave a list of about 150 TCR beta chains associated with cytomegalovirus. The classifier was reported to diagnose cytomegalovirus status with high specificity and sensitivity in both the original and validation cohorts. Because counts were too low, under 20 rarely observed V segments, including chromosome 9 orphons, were left out of the earlier analysis of 587 of the donors. In a later genetic analysis, a missense DCLRE1C variant was associated with V-gene and J-gene trimming of TCR beta chains, and the association was replicated in an independent cohort. In a later analysis, HLA-associated TCR beta chains were found to be more clonally expanded and to have lower generation probabilities than equally common non-associated chains. In a later analysis, several top co-occurrence clusters were reported to appear linked to parvovirus B19, influenza, CMV and Epstein-Barr virus. According to a later analysis, most CMV-associated TCR beta chains appeared to be HLA-restricted, and the HLA associations seemed to be driven largely by CMV exposure. In vitro tests confirmed that a few of the cytomegalovirus-associated TCR beta chains recognize cytomegalovirus antigens. Specific HLA alleles were associated with 16,951 TCR beta sequences at a false discovery rate of 0.05 in a later analysis. According to the authors, the approach could potentially be generalized to other disease states and immunological phenotypes. Only TCR beta chains were sequenced in this cohort, and the absence of alpha or paired-chain data limited detectable features. According to a later analysis, TCR association rates differed among HLA loci, with DRB1 alleles showing the most associated TCRs and HLA-C alleles showing the fewest. According to a later genetic analysis, donors in an Asian-associated ancestry cluster had fewer N-insertions in productive TCRs than the approximately 630-donor mean. Immune exposure information for the cohort was limited to CMV serostatus. While some public TCRs were present in many individuals, most TCR sequences turned up only very rarely across donors. Sequencing depth was assumed to be roughly uniform across donors in the presence/absence analyses, though that assumption may not hold.

The V gene is TRBV5-4 and the J gene is TRBJ2-7; no D gene can be assigned with confidence. The clonotype was recovered from a young woman in good health and CMV-seronegative. Specimen: PBMCs. The CDR3 region reads CASSLGSPSSYEQYF. At the DNA level, the sequence is TGTGCCAGCAGCTTGGGTTCCCCGAGCTCCTACGAGCAGTACTTC.